This entry describes one TCR beta chain. Antigen unknown. TCRdb re-called the multiplex PCR reads through MiXCR, storing one row per CDR3 protein. The table has some 170,000 distinct CDR3 sequences, more than 25% seen once. This sample was included in a study of breast tumors, draining lymph nodes, adjacent tissues. Whole-study results and caveats: The lymph node origin of tumor T cells was framed as consistent with a hypothesis, not demonstrated. Tumor repertoires ranked between lymph nodes and nontumor tissue in diversity, with V and J gene preferences. Findings are consistent with lymph node origin and intratumoral expansion of most tumor T cells. Luminal-like breast cancer showed significantly greater tumor-nontumor repertoire similarity than basal-like breast cancer did.

The CDR3 covers 9 residues. V was clipped by 3 bases and J by 14 bases; unmatched bases: 0. CDR1 is DFQATT, CDR2 SNEGSKA, per germline (reference sequence). Breast cancer patients provided tissue from their axillary draining lymph nodes. This sequence joins TRBV20-1 and TRBJ2-1; TRBD1 matches 8 bases. The sequence came from a female donor with breast cancer. Some clones in this sample may be carry-over from other donors' samples. Sequenced material: axillary lymph node tissue. CDR3 in DNA: TGCAGTGCTAGGACAGGGGAGTTCTTC. This translates into CSARTGEFF.